This T cell receptor (beta chain) stems from a study of breast tumors, draining lymph nodes, adjacent tissues. The CDR3 runs to 13 residues. Between the trimmed V and J ends, which lost 8 bases and 10 bases, there was a span of 19 bases. Germline V gene lookup returns CDR1 SGHNT and CDR2 YYREEE (reference sequence). This clonotype was seen only a few times. The antigen is undetermined. Breast cancer patients provided tissue from their axillary draining lymph nodes. Overall study findings and caveats: Data only fit, rather than demonstrated, lymph node origin of most tumor T cells. Data fit most tumor T cells coming from lymph node, expanding in tumor. Tumor repertoires ranked between lymph nodes and nontumor tissue in diversity, with V and J gene preferences.

TCRdb itself ran the multiplex PCR reads through MiXCR, one entry per CDR3 protein. Here the sample spans 250,000 or so distinct CDR3 sequences, over 30% being singletons. The receptor was derived from a female donor with breast cancer. Some clones in this sample may be carry-over from other donors' samples. Sequencing input: axillary lymph node tissue. This chain joins TRBV5-4 and TRBJ2-1; the D gene could be TRBD1 or TRBD2 (5 bases each). DNA for the CDR3: TGTGCCAGTTCCCCAGGACCGAGGGACGAGCAGTTCTTC. Translation: CASSPGPRDEQFF.